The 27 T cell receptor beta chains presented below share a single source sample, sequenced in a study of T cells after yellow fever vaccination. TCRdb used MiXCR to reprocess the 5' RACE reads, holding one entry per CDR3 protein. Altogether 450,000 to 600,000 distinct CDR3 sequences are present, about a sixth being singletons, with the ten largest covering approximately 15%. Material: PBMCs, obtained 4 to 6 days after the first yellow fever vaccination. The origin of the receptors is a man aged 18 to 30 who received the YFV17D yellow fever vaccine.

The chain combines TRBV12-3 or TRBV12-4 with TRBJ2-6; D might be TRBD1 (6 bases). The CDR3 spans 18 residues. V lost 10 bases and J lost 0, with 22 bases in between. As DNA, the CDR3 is TGTGCCATCCGCGACAGGCTGTTACCAAGCTCTGGGGCCAACGTCCTGACTTTC. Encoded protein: CAIRDRLLPSSGANVLTF.

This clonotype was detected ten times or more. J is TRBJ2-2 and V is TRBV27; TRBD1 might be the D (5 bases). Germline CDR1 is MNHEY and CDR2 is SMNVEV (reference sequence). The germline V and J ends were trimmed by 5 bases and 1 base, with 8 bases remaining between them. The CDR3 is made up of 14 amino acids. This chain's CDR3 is CASSEDRNTGELFF. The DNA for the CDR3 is TGTGCCAGCAGTGAAGACAGGAACACCGGGGAGCTGTTTTTT.

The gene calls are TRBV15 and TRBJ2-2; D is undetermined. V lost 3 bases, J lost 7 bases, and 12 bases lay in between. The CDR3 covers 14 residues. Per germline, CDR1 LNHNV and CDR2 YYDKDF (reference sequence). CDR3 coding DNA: TGTGCCACCAGCAGGATCGTCGGGCGCGGGGAGCTGTTTTTT. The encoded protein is CATSRIVGRGELFF.

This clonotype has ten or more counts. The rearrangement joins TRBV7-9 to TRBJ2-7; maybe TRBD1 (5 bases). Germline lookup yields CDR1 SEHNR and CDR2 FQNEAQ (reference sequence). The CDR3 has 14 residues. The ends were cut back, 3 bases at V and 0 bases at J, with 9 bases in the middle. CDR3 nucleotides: TGTGCCAGCAGCTTGACAGAGAGCTCCTACGAGCAGTACTTC. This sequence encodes CASSLTESSYEQYF.

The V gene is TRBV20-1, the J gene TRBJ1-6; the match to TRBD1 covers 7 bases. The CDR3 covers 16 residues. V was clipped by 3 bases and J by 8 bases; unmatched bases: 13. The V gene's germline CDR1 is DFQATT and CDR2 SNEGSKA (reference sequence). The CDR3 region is CSARAPGGGLDSPLHF. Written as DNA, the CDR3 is TGCAGTGCTAGGGCCCCGGGAGGGGGCTTGGATTCACCCCTCCACTTT.

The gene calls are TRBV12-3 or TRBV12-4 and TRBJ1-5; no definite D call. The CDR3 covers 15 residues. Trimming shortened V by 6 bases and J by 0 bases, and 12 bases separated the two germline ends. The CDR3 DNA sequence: TGTGCCAGCAGGAGTGGACGCTATAGCAATCAGCCCCAGCATTTT. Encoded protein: CASRSGRYSNQPQHF.

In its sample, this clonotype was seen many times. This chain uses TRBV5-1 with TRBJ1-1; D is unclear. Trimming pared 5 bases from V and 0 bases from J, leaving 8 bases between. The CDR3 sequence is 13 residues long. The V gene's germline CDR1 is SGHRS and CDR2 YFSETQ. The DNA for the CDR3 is TGCGCCAGCAGGGACTCTATGAACACTGAAGCTTTCTTT. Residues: CASRDSMNTEAFF.

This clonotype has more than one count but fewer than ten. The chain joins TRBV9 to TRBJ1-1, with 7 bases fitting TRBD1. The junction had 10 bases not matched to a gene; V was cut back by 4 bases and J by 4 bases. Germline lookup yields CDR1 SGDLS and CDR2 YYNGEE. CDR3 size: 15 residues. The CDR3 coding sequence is TGTGCCAGCAGCAAAACAGGGGCATCGGGCACTGAAGCTTTCTTT. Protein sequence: CASSKTGASGTEAFF.

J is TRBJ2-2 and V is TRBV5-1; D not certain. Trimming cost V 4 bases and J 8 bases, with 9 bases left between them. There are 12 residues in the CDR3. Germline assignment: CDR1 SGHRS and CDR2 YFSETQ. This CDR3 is CASSPNPGELFF. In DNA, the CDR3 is TGCGCCAGCAGCCCAAATCCTGGGGAGCTGTTTTTT.

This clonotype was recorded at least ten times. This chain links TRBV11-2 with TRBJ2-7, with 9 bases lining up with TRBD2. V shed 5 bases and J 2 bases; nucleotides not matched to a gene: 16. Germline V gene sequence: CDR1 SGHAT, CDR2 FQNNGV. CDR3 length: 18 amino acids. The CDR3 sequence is CASSPQGLGGGAPYEQYF. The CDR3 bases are TGTGCCAGCAGCCCCCAGGGTTTGGGCGGGGGGGCCCCCTACGAGCAGTACTTC.

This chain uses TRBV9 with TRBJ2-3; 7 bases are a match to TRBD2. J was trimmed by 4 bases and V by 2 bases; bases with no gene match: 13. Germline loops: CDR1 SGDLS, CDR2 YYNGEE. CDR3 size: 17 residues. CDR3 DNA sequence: TGTGCCAGCAGCGTCACACCTAAACTAGCGAACTCAGATACGCAGTATTTT. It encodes CASSVTPKLANSDTQYF.

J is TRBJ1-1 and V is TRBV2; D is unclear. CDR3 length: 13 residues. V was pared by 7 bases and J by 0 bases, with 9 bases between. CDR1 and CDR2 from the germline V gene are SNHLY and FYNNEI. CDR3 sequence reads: CASITAMNTEAFF. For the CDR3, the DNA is TGTGCCAGCATTACTGCCATGAACACTGAAGCTTTCTTT.

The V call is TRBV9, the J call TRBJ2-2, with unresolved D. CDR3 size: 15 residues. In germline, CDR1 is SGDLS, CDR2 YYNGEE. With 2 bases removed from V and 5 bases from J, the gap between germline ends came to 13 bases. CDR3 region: CASSVEGIVTGELFF. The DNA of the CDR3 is TGTGCCAGCAGCGTCGAAGGGATCGTTACCGGGGAGCTGTTTTTT.

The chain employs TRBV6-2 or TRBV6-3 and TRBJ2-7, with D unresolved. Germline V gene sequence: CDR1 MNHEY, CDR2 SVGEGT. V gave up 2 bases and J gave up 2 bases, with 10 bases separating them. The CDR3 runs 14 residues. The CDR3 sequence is CASSYGVGTYEQYV. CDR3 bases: TGTGCCAGCAGTTACGGGGTGGGGACCTACGAGCAGTACGTC.

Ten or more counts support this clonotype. The CDR3 is CASSSNLQAVTEAFF. In nucleotides, the CDR3 is TGTGCCAGCAGCTCTAACTTACAGGCGGTCACTGAAGCTTTCTTT. The V and J genes are TRBV7-9 and TRBJ1-1, with a tentative D call TRBD1 (5 bases). The ends were cut back, 4 bases at V and 4 bases at J, with 16 bases in the middle. The CDR3 covers 15 residues. Looked up from germline, CDR1 is SEHNR and CDR2 is FQNEAQ (reference sequence).

CDR3 sequence reads: CASGLVLGGRQSSGNTIYF. CDR3 nucleotides: TGTGCTAGTGGTTTGGTACTCGGGGGCAGGCAAAGCTCTGGAAACACCATATATTTT. The chain has TRBV12-5 and TRBJ1-3; maybe TRBD1 (6 bases). CDR1 is LGHNT, CDR2 FRNRAP, per germline. The CDR3 loop spans 19 amino acids. Trimming took off 0 bases at V and 0 bases at J, with 18 bases between the two ends.

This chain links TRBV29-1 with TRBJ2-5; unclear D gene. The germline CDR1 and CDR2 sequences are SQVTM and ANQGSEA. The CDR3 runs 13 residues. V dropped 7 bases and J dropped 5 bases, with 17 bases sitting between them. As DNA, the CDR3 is TGCAGCGCCGAGCCCAGCAGGCGGGAGACCCAGTACTTC. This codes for CSAEPSRRETQYF.

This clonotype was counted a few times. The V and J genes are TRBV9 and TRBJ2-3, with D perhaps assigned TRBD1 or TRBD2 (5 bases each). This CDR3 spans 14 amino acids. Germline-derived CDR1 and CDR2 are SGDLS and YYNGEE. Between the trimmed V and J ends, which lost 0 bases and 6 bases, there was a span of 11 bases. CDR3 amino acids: CASSVGTGGDTQYF. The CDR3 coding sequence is TGTGCCAGCAGCGTAGGTACAGGAGGTGATACGCAGTATTTT.

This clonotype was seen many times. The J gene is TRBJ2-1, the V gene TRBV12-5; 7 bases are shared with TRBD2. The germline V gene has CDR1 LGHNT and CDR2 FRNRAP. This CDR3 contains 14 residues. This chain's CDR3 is CASGTGTAYNEQFF. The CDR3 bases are TGTGCCAGCGGGACCGGGACCGCATACAATGAGCAGTTCTTC.

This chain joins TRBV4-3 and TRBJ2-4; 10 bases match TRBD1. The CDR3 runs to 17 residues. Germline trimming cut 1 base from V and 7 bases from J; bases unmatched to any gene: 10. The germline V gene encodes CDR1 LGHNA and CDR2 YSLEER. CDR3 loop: CASSQGRDRGAENIQYF. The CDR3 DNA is TGCGCCAGCAGCCAAGGGCGGGACAGGGGTGCGGAGAACATTCAGTACTTC.

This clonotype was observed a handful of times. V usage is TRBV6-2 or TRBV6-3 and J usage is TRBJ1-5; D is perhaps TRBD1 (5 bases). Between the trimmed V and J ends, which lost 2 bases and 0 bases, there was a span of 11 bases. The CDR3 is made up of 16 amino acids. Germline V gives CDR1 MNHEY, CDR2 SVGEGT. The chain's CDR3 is CASSYGQGYSNQPQHF. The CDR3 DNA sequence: TGTGCCAGCAGTTACGGGCAGGGCTATAGCAATCAGCCCCAGCATTTT.

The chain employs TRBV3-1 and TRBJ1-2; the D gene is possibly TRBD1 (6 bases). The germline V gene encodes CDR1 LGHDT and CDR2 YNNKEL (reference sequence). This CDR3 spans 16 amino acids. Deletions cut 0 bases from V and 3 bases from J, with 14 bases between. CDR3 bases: TGTGCCAGCAGCCAAGAATCTGGGGGCTTGGACTATGGCTACACCTTC. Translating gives CASSQESGGLDYGYTF.

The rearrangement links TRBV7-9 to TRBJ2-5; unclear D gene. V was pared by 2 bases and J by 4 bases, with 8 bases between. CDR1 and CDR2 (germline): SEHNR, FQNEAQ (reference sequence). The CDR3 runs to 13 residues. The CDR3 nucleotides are TGTGCCAGCAGCTTACGGCCCCCAGAGACCCAGTACTTC. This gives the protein CASSLRPPETQYF. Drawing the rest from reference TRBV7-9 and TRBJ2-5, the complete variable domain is DTGVSQNPRHKITKRGQNVTFRCDPISEHNRLYWYRQTLGQGPEFLTYFQNEAQLEKSRLLSDRFSAERPKGSFSTLEIQRTEQGDSAMYLCASSLRPPETQYFGPGTRLLVL.

CDR3 coding DNA: TGTGCCAGCAGCTCATGGGGCGACCATGAGCAGTTCTTC. Translating gives CASSSWGDHEQFF. The chain joins TRBV5-6 to TRBJ2-1; TRBD1 might be the D (5 bases). Trimming took off 3 bases at V and 8 bases at J, with 12 bases between the two ends. The CDR3 contains 13 residues. Germline lookup yields CDR1 SGHDT and CDR2 YYEEEE.

The CDR3 bases are TGTGCCAGCTCAAGTGTCGGACTAGGGAACACCGGGGAGCTGTTTTTT. Translated: CASSSVGLGNTGELFF. V usage is TRBV18 and J usage is TRBJ2-2; 7 nucleotides agree with TRBD2. Unmatched junction bases numbered 7, after V lost 5 bases and J lost 1 base. Looked up from germline, CDR1 is KGHSH and CDR2 is LQKENI. This CDR3 has 16 residues.

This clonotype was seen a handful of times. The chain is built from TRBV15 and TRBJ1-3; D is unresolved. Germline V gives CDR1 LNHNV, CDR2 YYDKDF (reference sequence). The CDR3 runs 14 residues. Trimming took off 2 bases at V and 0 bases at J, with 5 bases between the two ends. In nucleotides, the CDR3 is TGTGCCACCAGCAGAAAAGTCTCTGGAAACACCATATATTTT. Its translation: CATSRKVSGNTIYF.

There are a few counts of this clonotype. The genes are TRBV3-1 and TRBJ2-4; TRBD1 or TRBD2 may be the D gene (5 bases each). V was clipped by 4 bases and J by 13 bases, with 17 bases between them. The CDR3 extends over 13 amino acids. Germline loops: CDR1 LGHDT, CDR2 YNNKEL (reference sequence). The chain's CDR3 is CASSLPGDGEQYF. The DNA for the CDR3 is TGTGCCAGCAGCCTGCCCGGGGACGGTGAGCAGTACTTC.